This T cell receptor (beta chain) was captured in a study of blood T cell repertoires in COVID-19. On the study more broadly: Samples of COVID-19 (acute and convalescent) were obtained from the United States, Italy and Spain. T cells, B-cell-depleted T cells, or PBMCs provided the cDNA or gDNA that served as material.

Enrolled during active infection, Seattle patients were then followed longitudinally. In the authors' methods: It was from reference gene primer amplification that nucleated cell counts were estimated. Some clones are missing from TCRdb's copy, which holds only in-frame ones; the method was immunoSEQ multiplex PCR. V and J calls plus clone size are reproduced from that table; the DNA served to infer D and trimming. The data show over 150,000 clones, around 86% seen once. Trimming cost V 1 base and J 4 bases, with 13 bases left between them. CDR3 length: 15 residues. CDR1 and CDR2 from the germline V gene are LNHNV and YYDKDF (reference sequence).

V is TRBV15 and J is TRBJ1-1; weak D call: TRBD1 (6 bases). Source material: peripheral blood. The TCR sequence derives from a man in his sixties with COVID-19, enrolled during active disease. CDR3 bases: TGTGCCACCAGCAGAGGACAGGCTTCTAGCACTGAAGCTTTCTTT. It translates to CATSRGQASSTEAFF.